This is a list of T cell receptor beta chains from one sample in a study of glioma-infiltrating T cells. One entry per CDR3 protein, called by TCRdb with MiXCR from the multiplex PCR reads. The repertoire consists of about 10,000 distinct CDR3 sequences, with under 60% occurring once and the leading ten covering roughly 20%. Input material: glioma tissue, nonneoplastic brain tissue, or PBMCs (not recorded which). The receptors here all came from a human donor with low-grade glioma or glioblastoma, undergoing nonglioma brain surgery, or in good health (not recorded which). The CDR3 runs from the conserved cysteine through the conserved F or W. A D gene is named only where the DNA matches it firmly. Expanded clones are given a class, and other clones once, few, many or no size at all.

TGTGCCAGCAGCTTGGGTGACAGGGGCAATGAGCAGTTCTTC | CASSLGDRGNEQFF | TRBJ2-1 | many | TRBD1 | TRBV5-4
TGTGCCAGCAGTGTGGAAGGTAATTCCTATGAGCAGTTCTTC | CASSVEGNSYEQFF | TRBJ2-1 | - | - | TRBV12-3/TRBV12-4
TGCAGCGTTAAGGACAAGGACAATGAGCCCCAGCATTTT | CSVKDKDNEPQHF | TRBJ1-5 | - | - | TRBV29-1
TGTGCCAGCAGTTTTAGCGCTAGCGGGACAAACGAGCAGTACTTC | CASSFSASGTNEQYF | TRBJ2-7 | medium-sized | TRBD2 | TRBV28
TGCAGTGCTCACCTTCGTACTAGCACGGTTGAGACCCAGTACTTC | CSAHLRTSTVETQYF | TRBJ2-5 | once | - | TRBV20-1
TGCAGTGCGGTGAGCGGGAGGCCCTACAATGAGCAGTTCTTC | CSAVSGRPYNEQFF | TRBJ2-1 | large | TRBD2 | TRBV20-1
TGTGCCAGCAGCTTAGTAGGTTTACCCTATGGCTACACCTTC | CASSLVGLPYGYTF | TRBJ1-2 | medium-sized | - | TRBV7-9
TGTGCCGGCAGCTCATCAGGGGCCGGGTTTCAGCCCCAGCATTTT | CAGSSSGAGFQPQHF | TRBJ1-5 | - | - | TRBV7-2
TGTGCCGGCTCTGTAGCATGGAATGGCCAGCCCCAGCATTTT | CAGSVAWNGQPQHF | TRBJ1-5 | once | - | TRBV18
TGTGCCAGCAGTGAAAGTCCCGGGCATGACCAATCTTTCTTT | CASSESPGHDQSFF | TRBJ1-1 | few | - | TRBV2
TGTGCCAGCAGTTTCGGCCAAAGGGGGCCCCAGTACTTC | CASSFGQRGPQYF | TRBJ2-5 | medium-sized | TRBD1 | TRBV28
TGTGCCAGCAGCTTAACTCCAGCGGGAGACACCGGGGAGCTGTTTTTT | CASSLTPAGDTGELFF | TRBJ2-2 | - | TRBD2 | TRBV7-3
TGTGCCAGCAGCCTAGTTGCAAACAATCCCCAGCATTTT | CASSLVANNPQHF | TRBJ1-5 | - | - | TRBV7-2
TGTGCCAGCAGTTACTCGGACAGCCGGGCCTACGAGCAGTACTTC | CASSYSDSRAYEQYF | TRBJ2-7 | many | - | TRBV6-6
TGCAGTGCTATAGATGTCGTGGTAGCGGGAACCACAGATACGCAGTATTTT | CSAIDVVVAGTTDTQYF | TRBJ2-3 | - | TRBD2 | TRBV20-1
TGTGCCAGCAGTTCTATAATTTTCTCCTACGAGCAGTACTTC | CASSSIIFSYEQYF | TRBJ2-7 | - | - | TRBV6-9
TGTGCCAGCAGTTACTCGGGGGGTCACGGCTACGAGCAGTACTTC | CASSYSGGHGYEQYF | TRBJ2-7 | - | - | TRBV6-6
TGTGCCAGCATGTTACAGATCGCTCCTAGGAATGACCAGTTCTTC | CASMLQIAPRNDQFF | TRBJ2-1 | - | - | TRBV7-9
TGTGCCACCAGTGCGACGGACCGATTGAGCACAGATGAGCAGTATTTT | CATSATDRLSTDEQYF | TRBJ2-3 | once | - | TRBV24-1
TGTGCCAGCAGCTTAGCCCACGTAGCGCCGAACAACGGGGAGCTGTTTTTT | CASSLAHVAPNNGELFF | TRBJ2-2 | - | - | TRBV7-9
TGTGCCATCAGCTCCGGGACAGGCCGCGCAACTAATGAAAAACTGTTTTTT | CAISSGTGRATNEKLFF | TRBJ1-4 | - | TRBD1 | TRBV27
TGCAGTGCTAGACCTCCCGTCGAGAGTAGTAATGGGCAGTTCTTC | CSARPPVESSNGQFF | TRBJ2-1 | - | - | TRBV20-1
TGTGCCAGTATTTCCTTTAGCGGGAGCCTCACCTACAATGAGCAGTTCTTC | CASISFSGSLTYNEQFF | TRBJ2-1 | - | TRBD2 | TRBV6-2/TRBV6-3
TGTGCCAGTAGTAAGGCTAGCGGGAGTGAGCCCTACGAGCAGTACTTC | CASSKASGSEPYEQYF | TRBJ2-7 | - | TRBD2 | TRBV19
TGTGCCAGCAGGTACACTGGAAACACCATATATTTT | CASRYTGNTIYF | TRBJ1-3 | medium-sized | - | TRBV12-3/TRBV12-4
TGCTCCAGCATCTTAAATAGGGGCTATGGCTACACCTTC | CSSILNRGYGYTF | TRBJ1-2 | - | - | TRBV5-1
TGTGCCAGCAGTTTCGACTTCGACAATGAGCAGTTCTTC | CASSFDFDNEQFF | TRBJ2-1 | - | - | TRBV28
TGTGCCAGCAGCCTCGGCGGACGAGGCAATGAGCAGTTCTTC | CASSLGGRGNEQFF | TRBJ2-1 | medium-sized | - | TRBV6-1
TGTGCCAGTAGGAAGAAACAGTGGACAGGGCAGCTGTTTTTT | CASRKKQWTGQLFF | TRBJ2-2 | - | TRBD1 | TRBV19
TGCAATGCCAGTAGCGGGAGCACCCACAATGAGCAGTTCTTC | CNASSGSTHNEQFF | TRBJ2-1 | - | TRBD2 | TRBV20-1
TGCAGCGTTGAAGATGGGCGGCGAAGCTCCTACGAGCAGTACTTC | CSVEDGRRSSYEQYF | TRBJ2-7 | many | - | TRBV29-1
TGTGCCAGCATGCGAATCGGGGACTACGAGCAGTACTTC | CASMRIGDYEQYF | TRBJ2-7 | - | - | TRBV6-1
TGCAGTGCGGCGAGAAAGACTAGGAGCACAGATACGAAGTATTTT | CSAARKTRSTDTKYF | TRBJ2-3 | - | - | TRBV20-1
TGTGCCAGCAGCTTAGCTGGAAGCACACATACGCGGTATTTT | CASSLAGSTHTRYF | TRBJ2-3 | - | - | TRBV7-2
TGTGCCAGCAGCCTCGGAAGGGGAATGGGTGATACGCAGTATTTT | CASSLGRGMGDTQYF | TRBJ2-3 | medium-sized | - | TRBV7-2
TGTGCCAGCAGTCCCACCCAGCGGGATACGCAGTATTTT | CASSPTQRDTQYF | TRBJ2-3 | medium-sized | - | TRBV27
TGTGCCAGCAGCTTAGCCCCAGGGGGTGATTCTAACTATGGCTACACCTTC | CASSLAPGGDSNYGYTF | TRBJ1-2 | many | TRBD1 | TRBV7-9
TGCAGCGTTGTTCTAGGGGGTCTCGGGGAGTTCTTC | CSVVLGGLGEFF | TRBJ2-1 | many | - | TRBV29-1
TGTGCCAGCAGTGAGGGCCGTCGGGGACTAGGCAAAAACATTCAGTACTTC | CASSEGRRGLGKNIQYF | TRBJ2-4 | - | TRBD2 | TRBV2
TGTGCCAGCAGCTTGCAGCCTACGGGACGGAACTATGGCTATACCTTC | CASSLQPTGRNYGYTF | TRBJ1-2 | - | - | TRBV7-2
TGCAGCGCTAGAACACTAGCGGGACCTCTGTACGAGCAGTACTTC | CSARTLAGPLYEQYF | TRBJ2-7 | - | TRBD2 | TRBV20-1
TGTGCCAGCAGTTTAATCCTCACCGGTGAGCTGTTTTTT | CASSLILTGELFF | TRBJ2-2 | - | - | TRBV28
TGTGCCAGCAGTGAAACAAACAGGGGATCCATGAACACTGAAGCTTTCTTT | CASSETNRGSMNTEAFF | TRBJ1-1 | - | TRBD1 | TRBV6-1